This T cell receptor beta chain was captured by sequencing in a study of post-analysis software for immune sequencing data. On the study more broadly: Included courses were relapsing-remitting and secondary progressive multiple sclerosis; progressive-relapsing multiple sclerosis was also included. Whole-study results and caveats: When compared against controls, multiple sclerosis patients showed significantly lower normalized Chao1 diversity. Co-batched samples clustered tightly together by F measure. Patients used about 5 TRBV segments, including TRBV5-6, TRBV5-1 and TRBV20-1, more often than controls.

The germline CDR1 and CDR2 sequences are MNHEY and SMNVEV (reference sequence). The CDR3 is made up of 13 amino acids. Presence of unique molecular identifiers characterized the TCR beta cDNA libraries. The yield from around 1 to 10 million T cells was approximately 500,000 cDNA molecules in total. TCRdb used MiXCR to reprocess the PCR reads, holding one entry per CDR3 protein. In the table there are hundreds of thousands of distinct CDR3 sequences, around 27% of which are singletons. In regard to this clonotype: What it binds is unknown. Compared with germline, one end of the junction differs, possibly owing to a read error.

This TCR was sampled from a girl between 5 and 17 years old with multiple sclerosis. The genes are TRBV27 and TRBJ1-2; D is undetermined. What was sequenced was blood. In DNA, the CDR3 is TGTGCCAGCAGTGTATCCGGGAGCTATGGCTACACCTTC. Its translation is CASSVSGSYGYTF.